This entry lists 31 T cell receptor delta chains sequenced from one sample in a study of gamma-delta T cells after stem cell transplantation. TCRdb reanalyzed the RT-PCR reads using CATT. Altogether a few thousand delta-chain clones are present, 2.5% to 3% being singletons, with the ten largest covering 20% to 25%. Sequencing was performed on gamma-delta T cells. The origin of the receptors is a human donor. It is not recorded whose cells these are; they may come from a transplant donor.

There are a few counts of this clone. This is likely an artifact of a read error, given a far larger clone one base away. The sample holds other DNA sequences that translate to the same CDR3. The chain couples TRDV2 to TRDJ2; 8 bases align to TRDD3. V dropped 0 bases and J dropped 11; count of bases not matched to a gene: 22. Germline CDR1 and CDR2: GEAIGNYY and EKD. The CDR3 contains 19 residues. The CDR3 coding sequence is TGTGCCTGTGACACCGTCCCTACGAGGGGCCCGGGGATACCCAGCCAACTCTTCTTT. Protein product: CACDTVPTRGPGIPSQLFF.

The chain is built from TRDV2 and TRDJ1, with TRDD3 matching over 13 bases. Germline assignment: CDR1 GEAIGNYY and CDR2 EKD. With 0 bases clipped from V and 1 base from J, the junction kept 10 bases outside the gene matches. CDR3 length: 19 amino acids. The CDR3 DNA is TGTGCCTGTGACACCGTGGGGACTGGGGGATACGCTTCCACCGATAAACTCATCTTT. Amino acid sequence: CACDTVGTGGYASTDKLIF.

Details on this clone: Other DNA sequences of this sample code for an identical CDR3. This chain uses TRDV2 with TRDJ1; 10 bases fit TRDD3. Unmatched junction bases numbered 15, after V lost 0 bases and J lost 3 bases. Germline assignment: CDR1 GEAIGNYY and CDR2 EKD. The CDR3 consists of 19 residues. DNA of the CDR3: TGTGCCTGTGACACCGTTGCCCCCACTGGGGGATTCACGTCCGATAAACTCATCTTT. Translation gives CACDTVAPTGGFTSDKLIF.

This clone is labeled medium-sized. The chain is built from TRDV2 and TRDJ1; 13 bases align to TRDD3. This CDR3 is built from 21 residues. The V gene's germline CDR1 is GEAIGNYY and CDR2 EKD. V lost 2 bases, J lost 1 base, and 18 bases stayed unmatched. CDR3 loop: CACDMLLGDTRLTGFTDKLIF. CDR3 DNA sequence: TGTGCCTGTGACATGTTACTGGGGGATACGCGACTAACAGGGTTCACCGATAAACTCATCTTT.

By sample share, this clone is large. The chain is built from TRDV2 and TRDJ1, with 7 bases fitting TRDD3. The CDR3 loop spans 16 amino acids. Germline V lookup: CDR1 GEAIGNYY, CDR2 EKD. Trimming took 4 bases from V and 0 from J; bases not matched to a gene: 10. The CDR3 here is CACEGLELGDTDKLIF. DNA for the CDR3: TGTGCCTGTGAAGGTTTGGAGCTGGGGGACACCGATAAACTCATCTTT.

There are a few counts of this clone. This DNA's translation differs at residue 13 from TCRdb's protein, which comes from a much larger clone; a read error is likely, and the protein shown is translated from the DNA. The J gene is TRDJ1, the V gene TRDV2; maybe TRDD3 (6 bases). V was cut by 3 bases and J by 0 bases, with 25 bases left in between. The CDR3 runs 19 residues. Germline V gives CDR1 GEAIGNYY, CDR2 EKD. The CDR3 region is CACDRLPPRGGRHTDKLIF. In nucleotides, the CDR3 is TGTGCCTGTGACCGTCTTCCGCCTAGGGGGGGAAGGCACACCGATAAACTCATCTTT.

This clone turned up a few times. This DNA translates differently at residue 8 from the TCRdb protein, which is that of a much larger clone; a read error is likely, and the protein shown is the DNA's own translation. The chain is built from TRDV2 and TRDJ1; 8 nucleotides line up with TRDD3. This CDR3 is built from 16 residues. Trimming at V came to 3 bases and at J to 1 base, leaving 9 bases not matched to a gene. From germline, CDR1 is GEAIGNYY and CDR2 EKD. Written as DNA, the CDR3 is TGTGCCTGTGACGTACTGGGGGCTAGCGGCACCGATAAACTCATCTTT. This translates into CACDVLGASGTDKLIF.

A few counts support this clone. TCRdb lists the protein of a much larger clone for this DNA, which differs at residue 6, so this is likely a read error; the protein given here is translated from the DNA itself. The V and J genes are TRDV2 and TRDJ1; D is possibly TRDD3 (7 bases). Germline V gives CDR1 GEAIGNYY, CDR2 EKD. There are 19 residues in the CDR3. V dropped 3 bases and J dropped 0 bases, with 25 bases sitting between them. CDR3 region: CACDSPPTELGSNTDKLIF. Here the CDR3 DNA reads TGTGCCTGTGACTCCCCTCCTACTGAACTGGGGTCCAACACCGATAAACTCATCTTT.

This clone is labeled as medium-sized. Relative to the germline gene, one junction end is altered; a read error may explain this. This sequence joins TRDV2 and TRDJ1, with 11 bases lining up with TRDD3. The CDR3 runs to 19 residues. Germline assignment: CDR1 GEAIGNYY and CDR2 EKD. CDR3 in DNA: TGTGCCTGTGGCACCGCGGAGTTTGGGGGATACGAAAATAGCGATAAACTCATCTTT. This codes for CACGTAEFGGYENSDKLIF.

Comment on this clone: With a much larger clone just one base away, this may be a read error. The chain uses TRDV2 and TRDJ1, with a possible D match to TRDD3 (5 bases). Germline values: CDR1 GEAIGNYY, CDR2 EKD. V gave up 3 bases and J gave up 5 bases, with 18 bases separating them. The CDR3 is made up of 15 amino acids. CDR3 nucleotides: TGTGCCTGTGACTCAACGGGGGCGAAAAGGGATAAACTCATCTTT. Its translation is CACDSTGAKRDKLIF.

As to this clone: Only one base separates this from a far larger clonotype, so it likely reflects a read error. The same CDR3 also results from other DNA sequences found in this sample. CDR3 in amino acids: CACDLLGAQYTDKLIF. The CDR3 DNA reads TGTGCCTGTGATTTACTGGGGGCTCAATACACCGATAAACTCATCTTT. The gene calls are TRDV2 and TRDJ1, with TRDD3 matching 8 bases. The CDR3 is 16 amino acids. CDR1 and CDR2 (germline): GEAIGNYY, EKD. Trimming at V came to 4 bases and at J to 0 bases, leaving 9 bases not matched to a gene.

Sample share makes this clone medium-sized. The rearrangement links TRDV2 to TRDJ1; a possible D gene is TRDD3 (6 bases). The CDR3 sequence is 19 residues long. V lost 0 bases to trimming and J lost 0 bases, with 22 bases between them. Germline loops: CDR1 GEAIGNYY, CDR2 EKD. The CDR3 loop reads CACDTLGTNTGGYTDKLIF. The DNA for the CDR3 is TGTGCCTGTGACACCCTGGGGACTAACACGGGGGGGTACACCGATAAACTCATCTTT.

This clone was observed a few times. The protein that TCRdb holds for this DNA derives from a much larger clone and differs from the translated DNA at residue 8, which likely indicates a read error; the protein shown here is translated from the DNA. The chain combines TRDV2 with TRDJ1; TRDD3 is a possible D gene (5 bases). V lost 3 bases to trimming and J lost 0 bases, with 28 bases between them. Germline CDR1 and CDR2: GEAIGNYY and EKD. The CDR3 loop spans 20 amino acids. In DNA, the CDR3 is TGTGCCTGTGACTCCCTTGCGTATGGCGATACAGTCCCCTACACCGATAAACTCATCTTT. It yields the protein CACDSLAYGDTVPYTDKLIF.

The table lists this clone with a few counts. TCRdb lists the protein of a much larger clone for this DNA, which differs at residue 6, so this is likely a read error; the protein given here is translated from the DNA itself. The chain employs TRDV2 and TRDJ1; D possibly corresponds to TRDD2 (5 bases). V dropped 0 bases and J dropped 0 bases, with 13 bases sitting between them. The CDR3 loop spans 16 amino acids. In germline, CDR1 is GEAIGNYY, CDR2 EKD. CDR3 in DNA: TGTGCCTGTGACACCGCCCTTCTCAAGTACACCGATAAACTCATCTTT. Protein product: CACDTALLKYTDKLIF.

There are a few counts of this clone. Possible read error: a much larger clone is one base away. The chain uses TRDV2 and TRDJ1, with 8 bases fitting TRDD3. The germline CDR1 and CDR2 sequences are GEAIGNYY and EKD. This CDR3 has 14 amino acids. Here the CDR3 reads CARDTVGGYDKLIF. CDR3 coding DNA: TGTGCCCGTGACACCGTAGGGGGATACGATAAACTCATCTTT.

This clone qualifies as large. The V and J genes are TRDV2 and TRDJ1; 13 nucleotides align to TRDD3. Losses at the gene ends were 3 bases for V and 2 bases for J; bases not matched to a gene: 17. This CDR3 is 20 amino acids long. Germline CDR1 GEAIGNYY, CDR2 EKD. The CDR3 coding sequence is TGTGCCTGTGACCCCCTCGGTACTGGGGGATACGAGCTTAAAACCGATAAACTCATCTTT. It is translated as CACDPLGTGGYELKTDKLIF.

This clone is classed as medium-sized (0.01 to 0.1%). The rearrangement uses TRDV2 and TRDJ1; D perhaps matches TRDD3 (8 bases). Germline V gives CDR1 GEAIGNYY, CDR2 EKD. This CDR3 is 23 amino acids long. Deletions cut 0 bases from V and 0 bases from J, with 34 bases between. Written as DNA, the CDR3 is TGTGCCTGTGACACCGTATCCCTTCCTCACGGGATGCTGGGGGACGCGAACACCGATAAACTCATCTTT. This gives the protein CACDTVSLPHGMLGDANTDKLIF.

In its sample, this clone is medium-sized. The chain couples TRDV2 to TRDJ3; D ambiguous. This CDR3 region has 18 residues. CDR1 and CDR2 from the germline V gene are GEAIGNYY and EKD. V lost 4 bases and J 1 base, leaving 16 bases between the germline ends. DNA for the CDR3: TGTGCCTGTGAGTCCGTATCCGGACAATCCTGGGACACCCGACAGATGTTTTTC. Encoded protein: CACESVSGQSWDTRQMFF.

By share, this clone counts as large (0.1 to 1%). This specimen includes other DNA sequences encoding the same CDR3. CDR3 in DNA: TGTGCCTGTGACACCGTTCCGGTGGGGGATACGCATCTGTACACCGATAAACTCATCTTT. This sequence encodes CACDTVPVGDTHLYTDKLIF. This chain links TRDV2 with TRDJ1; 11 bases are shared with TRDD3. Germline-derived CDR1 and CDR2 are GEAIGNYY and EKD. The CDR3 is 20 amino acids. V gave up 0 bases and J gave up 0 bases; unmatched junction bases: 14.

By proportion, this clone is medium-sized. This CDR3 is also generated by other DNA sequences in the sample. The chain carries TRDV2 and TRDJ1, with 10 bases fitting TRDD3. The ends lost 1 base at V and 5 bases at J; junction bases unmatched: 18. From germline, CDR1 is GEAIGNYY and CDR2 EKD. The CDR3 runs to 19 residues. The CDR3: CACDTLLTGGSNRVDKLIF. CDR3 bases: TGTGCCTGTGACACTCTCTTAACTGGGGGATCTAATCGGGTGGATAAACTCATCTTT.

The chain links TRDV2 to TRDJ1; 13 nucleotides agree with TRDD3. CDR3 length: 20 amino acids. The V gene end was trimmed by 3 bases and the J gene end by 1 base; junction bases not matched to a gene: 16. Germline CDR1 reads GEAIGNYY; CDR2 reads EKD. The CDR3 bases are TGTGCCTGTGACCCGATACTGGGGGATACGGGGCTACGAGGCACCGATAAACTCATCTTT. Encoded protein: CACDPILGDTGLRGTDKLIF.

To note about this clone: The protein held in TCRdb is that of a much larger clone and does not match this DNA's translation at residue 17, likely because of a read error; the protein shown is translated from the DNA. V and J are TRDV2 and TRDJ3; weak D call: TRDD3 (5 bases). CDR1 and CDR2 from the germline V gene are GEAIGNYY and EKD. The CDR3 extends over 20 amino acids. The CDR3 DNA sequence: TGTGCCTGTGACACCGGGGGGTTTCTCCCGAACTCCTGGGACACCCGACCGATGTTTTTC. This translates into CACDTGGFLPNSWDTRPMFF.

As concerns this clone: Translating this DNA gives a protein that differs at residue 6 from the TCRdb one, which belongs to a much larger clone; a read error is likely, and the protein shown is this translation. V gene TRDV2 combines with J gene TRDJ1; 7 bases fit TRDD3. V shed 1 base, J shed 0 bases, and the junction held 19 bases outside the gene matches. This CDR3 has 20 amino acids. Germline loops: CDR1 GEAIGNYY, CDR2 EKD. The CDR3 loop is CACDTIHTGDRGFNTDKLIF. The CDR3 DNA reads as TGTGCCTGTGACACTATCCATACTGGGGATAGGGGATTTAACACCGATAAACTCATCTTT.

As concerns this clone: This may arise from a read error, as a much more abundant clone is one base away. The identical CDR3 is also encoded by other nucleotide sequences in the sample. The gene calls are TRDV2 and TRDJ1; the match to TRDD3 covers 7 bases. There are 27 residues in the CDR3. Germline V lookup: CDR1 GEAIGNYY, CDR2 EKD. Unmatched junction bases numbered 51, after V lost 4 bases and J lost 8 bases. CDR3 amino acids: CACDRLPHEALADRIRGGSDTRRKLIF. In DNA, the CDR3 is TGTGCCTGTGATCGACTTCCGCATGAGGCTCTTGCGGATCGGATACGAGGGGGGTCGGATACGAGGAGGAAACTCATCTTT.

The rearrangement joins TRDV2 to TRDJ1, with 11 positions matching TRDD3. J was trimmed by 0 bases and V by 2 bases; bases with no gene match: 19. The length of the CDR3 is 21 residues. Per the germline V gene, CDR1 is GEAIGNYY and CDR2 is EKD. This CDR3 is CACDNPFKLGDTGTDTDKLIF. The CDR3 bases are TGTGCCTGTGACAATCCCTTCAAGCTGGGGGATACAGGTACGGACACCGATAAACTCATCTTT.

With regard to this clone: It differs at one base from a far larger clone, so likely a read error. Other DNA variants within this sample encode the same CDR3. This chain links TRDV2 with TRDJ1; 13 bases match TRDD3. The CDR3 has 20 amino acids. Germline loops: CDR1 GEAIGNYY, CDR2 EKD. The CDR3 bases are TGTGCCTGTGACACCGTTACTGGGGGATACGCCCAAAGGGCCACCGATAAACTTATCTTT. Protein product: CACDTVTGGYAQRATDKLIF.

On this clone itself: Being one base from a much bigger clone, this may be a read error. The identical CDR3 is also encoded by other nucleotide sequences in the sample. The rearrangement joins TRDV2 to TRDJ1, with D possibly TRDD3 on 6 matching bases. This CDR3 spans 18 amino acids. Trimming shortened V by 0 bases and J by 5 bases, and 24 bases separated the two germline ends. CDR1 and CDR2 from the germline V gene are GEAIGNYY and EKD. The CDR3 loop is CACDTVGMGDTGGDKLIF. CDR3 bases: TGTGCCTGTGACACCGTAGGAATGGGAGATACGGGGGGGGATAAACTCATCTTT.

On this clone: Since a far larger clone is one base different, this is likely a read error. Distinct nucleotide sequences in the sample also encode this CDR3. The chain links TRDV2 to TRDJ1, with 9 bases fitting TRDD2. This CDR3 contains 19 residues. Germline lookup yields CDR1 GEAIGNYY and CDR2 EKD. The CDR3: CACDSLPTELGSNTDKLIF. In DNA form, the CDR3 reads TGTGCCTGTGACTCCCTTCCTACTGAACTGGGGTCCAACACCGATAAACTTATCTTT.

This clone was observed a few times. This clone may be a read error of a much larger clone one base away. This rearrangement joins TRDV2 to TRDJ1; 10 nucleotides align to TRDD3. The ends lost 4 bases at V and 9 bases at J; junction bases unmatched: 10. The germline V gene encodes CDR1 GEAIGNYY and CDR2 EKD. This CDR3 is 14 amino acids long. CDR3 DNA sequence: TGTGCCTGTGAGCCTTTACTGGGGGATCGGGAACTCATCTTT. Translated: CACEPLLGDRELIF.

There are a few counts of this clone. The protein given by TCRdb reflects a much larger clone and differs at residue 12 from this DNA's translation, likely from a read error; the protein shown is the DNA's translation. The genes are TRDV2 and TRDJ2, with 7 bases identical to TRDD3. There are 15 residues in the CDR3. The germline V gene has CDR1 GEAIGNYY and CDR2 EKD. The CDR3 loop is CACDTAGGYRARLFF. CDR3 DNA sequence: TGTGCCTGTGACACCGCTGGGGGGTACAGAGCACGACTCTTCTTT.

This clone has only a few counts. This is likely an artifact of a read error, given a far larger clone one base away. The chain carries TRDV2 and TRDJ3; TRDD3 matches 9 bases. Per germline, CDR1 GEAIGNYY and CDR2 EKD. The CDR3 is made up of 21 amino acids. With 0 bases clipped from V and 0 bases from J, the junction kept 11 bases outside the gene matches. This CDR3 reads CACDTGRGGGYSSWDTRQMFF. DNA for the CDR3: TGTGCCTGTGACACCGGCCGGGGTGGGGGATATAGCTCCTGGGACACCCGACAGATGTTTTTC.